This T cell receptor (beta chain) was observed in a study of T cell repertoires in aging, cancer and after chemotherapy. Study-wide background: Six age groups, ranging from 30 or younger to 70 or older, included the donors. Healthy donor repertoires were recorded over several months to years and showed clear clonal overlap.

Sample share makes this clonotype medium-sized. Antigen specificity is unknown. General study points: In each cancer cohort, median generation probability increased across chemotherapy, suggesting thymic output rebounded. Age-matched healthy donors had significantly more diverse, less clonal blood TCR repertoires than untreated cancer patients.

CDR1 is LNHDA, CDR2 SQIVND, per germline (reference sequence). The V end lost 6 bases, the J end lost 1 base, and 12 bases lay between the germline ends. The CDR3 length is 14 residues. TRB rearrangements spanning V, D and J were amplified using mixed TRB-A/B primers. MiXCR was run by TCRdb on the multiplex PCR reads, yielding one entry per CDR3 protein. The sample includes about 11,000 distinct CDR3 sequences, 20% to 30% of them seen just once. The template was genomic DNA from peripheral blood, not RNA. The chain is built from TRBV19 and TRBJ1-2; D is unclear. This TCR came from a human donor in good health. The source material was blood. The CDR3 nucleotides read TGTGCCAGTAGAAGAAAAGGCGATAACTATGGCTACACCTTC. Its protein product is CASRRKGDNYGYTF.